The 8 T cell receptor beta chains listed next were all sequenced from one sample in a study of PD-1 blockade in classical Hodgkin lymphoma. Patients all relapsed after autologous stem cell transplantation, and there was variation in brentuximab vedotin exposure. TCRdb's table, derived via immunoSEQ multiplex PCR, lists solely in-frame clones and lacks some. The profile shows 90,000 to 100,000 clones, approximately 92% of them singletons. Sequencing was performed on peripheral blood mononuclear cells (PBMCs), taken before the second cycle of nivolumab. The origin of the receptors is a human donor with classical Hodgkin lymphoma.

V gene TRBV19 combines with J gene TRBJ1-5; 8 bases fit TRBD1. V shed 5 bases and J 6 bases; nucleotides not matched to a gene: 9. There are 15 residues in the CDR3. Germline V gives CDR1 LNHDA, CDR2 SQIVND (reference sequence). The CDR3 bases are TGTGCCAGTAGTCAAGGACAGGGTTTCGGTCAGCCCCAGCATTTT. It specifies CASSQGQGFGQPQHF.

The V gene is TRBV10-2, the J gene TRBJ1-2; no firm D call. The V end lost 3 bases, the J end lost 1 base, and 6 bases lay between the germline ends. Germline V CDR1 and CDR2: WSHSY, SAAADI. There are 13 residues in the CDR3. The CDR3 protein is CASSEEGNYGYTF. For the CDR3, the DNA is TGCGCCAGCAGTGAAGAGGGTAACTATGGCTACACCTTC.

J is TRBJ2-1 and V is TRBV5-6; 9 nucleotides align to TRBD2. Losses at the gene ends were 0 bases for V and 0 bases for J; bases not matched to a gene: 7. CDR3 length: 18 residues. Germline CDR1 is SGHDT and CDR2 is YYEEEE. CDR3 protein: CASSLVIAGVLSYNEQFF. The CDR3, as DNA: TGTGCCAGCAGCTTGGTAATAGCGGGGGTACTCTCCTACAATGAGCAGTTCTTC.

V gene TRBV27 combines with J gene TRBJ2-1; unclear D gene. CDR1 is MNHEY, CDR2 SMNVEV, per germline (reference sequence). Trimming took off 2 bases at V and 5 bases at J, with 13 bases between the two ends. This CDR3 is built from 15 residues. CDR3 coding DNA: TGTGCCAGCAGTTTAGATTCAGCGTACAACAATGAGCAGTTCTTC. Translating gives CASSLDSAYNNEQFF.

This clone was recorded once. The chain joins TRBV2 to TRBJ2-7, with 11 bases that match TRBD2. Germline V gene lookup returns CDR1 SNHLY and CDR2 FYNNEI. CDR3 size: 16 residues. Losses at the gene ends were 7 bases for V and 4 bases for J; bases not matched to a gene: 12. CDR3 nucleotides: TGTGCCAGCAAAGCGGTAGCGGGAGGGTCGGGGTACGAGCAGTACTTC. It specifies CASKAVAGGSGYEQYF.

CDR3 sequence: CASSLSGKTDTQYF. The CDR3 DNA is TGTGCCAGCAGCTTATCCGGGAAGACAGATACGCAGTATTTT. V usage is TRBV13 and J usage is TRBJ2-3; D might be TRBD2 (5 bases). The germline V gene has CDR1 PRHDT and CDR2 FYEKMQ (reference sequence). V was clipped by 2 bases and J by 3 bases, with 9 bases between them. This CDR3 is built from 14 residues.

This sequence joins TRBV7-8 and TRBJ2-2; D assignment may be TRBD1 or TRBD2 (6 bases each). There are 15 residues in the CDR3. Trimming took 4 bases from V and 6 from J, leaving 15 bases between them. Germline V gene sequence: CDR1 SGHVS, CDR2 FQNEAQ. CDR3 residues: CASSWPEGGAGELFF. Here the CDR3 DNA reads TGTGCCAGCAGCTGGCCTGAGGGGGGCGCCGGGGAGCTGTTTTTT.

This sequence joins TRBV20-1 and TRBJ1-3, with D unresolved. Germline V lookup: CDR1 DFQATT, CDR2 SNEGSKA (reference sequence). CDR3 length: 11 amino acids. Trimming shortened V by 6 bases and J by 3 bases, and 6 bases separated the two germline ends. The DNA for the CDR3 is TGCAGTGCAGGCAGTGGAAACACCATATATTTT. Translation: CSAGSGNTIYF.